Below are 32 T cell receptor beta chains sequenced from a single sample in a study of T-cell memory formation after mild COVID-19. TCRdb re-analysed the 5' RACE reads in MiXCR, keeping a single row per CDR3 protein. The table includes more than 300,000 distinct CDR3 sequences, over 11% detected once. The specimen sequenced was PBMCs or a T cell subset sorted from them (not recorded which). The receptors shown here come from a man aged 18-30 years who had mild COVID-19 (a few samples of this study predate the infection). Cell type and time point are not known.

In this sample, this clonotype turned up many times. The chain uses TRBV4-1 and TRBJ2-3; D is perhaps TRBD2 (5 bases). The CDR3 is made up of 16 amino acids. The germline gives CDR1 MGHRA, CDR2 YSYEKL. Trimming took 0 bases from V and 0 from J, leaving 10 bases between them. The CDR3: CASSQEGSPSTDTQYF. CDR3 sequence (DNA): TGCGCCAGCAGCCAAGAGGGGAGTCCGAGCACAGATACGCAGTATTTT.

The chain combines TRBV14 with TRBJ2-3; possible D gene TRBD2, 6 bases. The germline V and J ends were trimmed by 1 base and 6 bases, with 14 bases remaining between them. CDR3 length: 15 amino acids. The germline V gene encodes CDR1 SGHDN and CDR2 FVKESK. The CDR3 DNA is TGTGCCAGCAGCCAAGGGCTCGCGGGGAAGGATACGCAGTATTTT. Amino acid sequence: CASSQGLAGKDTQYF.

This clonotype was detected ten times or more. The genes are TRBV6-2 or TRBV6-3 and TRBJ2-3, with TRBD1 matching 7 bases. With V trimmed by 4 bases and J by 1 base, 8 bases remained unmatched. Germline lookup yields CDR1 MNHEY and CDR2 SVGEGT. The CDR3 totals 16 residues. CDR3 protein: CASSSRTGKGTDTQYF. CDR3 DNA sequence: TGTGCCAGCAGTTCACGGACAGGCAAAGGCACAGATACGCAGTATTTT.

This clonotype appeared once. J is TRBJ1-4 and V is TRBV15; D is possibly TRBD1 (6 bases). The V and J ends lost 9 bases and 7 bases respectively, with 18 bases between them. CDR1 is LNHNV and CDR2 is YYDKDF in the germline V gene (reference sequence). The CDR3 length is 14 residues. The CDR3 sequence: CATDLGGSREKLFF. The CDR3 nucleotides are TGTGCCACAGATCTAGGGGGTTCTCGTGAAAAACTGTTTTTT.

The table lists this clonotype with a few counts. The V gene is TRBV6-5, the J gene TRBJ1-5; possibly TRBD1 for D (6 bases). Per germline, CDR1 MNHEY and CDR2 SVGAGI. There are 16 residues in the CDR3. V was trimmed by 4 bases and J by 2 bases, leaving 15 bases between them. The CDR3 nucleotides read TGTGCCAGCAGTTCCTACCAAGGGGGGGGCAATCAGCCCCAGCATTTT. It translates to CASSSYQGGGNQPQHF.

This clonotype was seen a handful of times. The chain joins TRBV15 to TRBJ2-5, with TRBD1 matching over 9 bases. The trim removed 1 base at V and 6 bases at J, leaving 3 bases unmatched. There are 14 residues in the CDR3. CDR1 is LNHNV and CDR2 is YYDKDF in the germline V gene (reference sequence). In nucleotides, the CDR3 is TGTGCCACCAGCAGAGTGACAGGGGGAAAGACCCAGTACTTC. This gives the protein CATSRVTGGKTQYF.

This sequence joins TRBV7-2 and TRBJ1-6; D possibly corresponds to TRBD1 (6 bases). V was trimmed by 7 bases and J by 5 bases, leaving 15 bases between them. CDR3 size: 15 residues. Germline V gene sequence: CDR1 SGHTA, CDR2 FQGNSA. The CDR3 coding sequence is TGTGCCAGCACCGTACAGGGAAATAATAATTCACCCCTCCACTTT. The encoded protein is CASTVQGNNNSPLHF.

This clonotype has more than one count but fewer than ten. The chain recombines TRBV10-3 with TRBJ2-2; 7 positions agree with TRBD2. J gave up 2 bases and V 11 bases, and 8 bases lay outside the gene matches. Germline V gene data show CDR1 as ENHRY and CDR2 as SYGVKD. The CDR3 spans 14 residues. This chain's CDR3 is CAVGGVPNTGELFF. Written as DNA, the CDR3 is TGTGCCGTGGGAGGGGTTCCTAACACCGGGGAGCTGTTTTTT.

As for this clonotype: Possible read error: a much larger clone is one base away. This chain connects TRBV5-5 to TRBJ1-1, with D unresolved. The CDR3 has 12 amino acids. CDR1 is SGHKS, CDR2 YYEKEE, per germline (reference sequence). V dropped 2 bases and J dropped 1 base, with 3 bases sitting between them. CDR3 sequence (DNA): TGTGCCAGCAGCTTTTGGAACACTGAAGCTTTCTTT. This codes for CASSFWNTEAFF. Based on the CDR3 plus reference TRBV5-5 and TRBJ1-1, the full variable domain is DAGVTQSPTHLIKTRGQQVTLRCSPISGHKSVSWYQQVLGQGPQFIFQYYEKEERGRGNFPDRFSARQFPNYSSELNVNALLLGDSALYLCASSFWNTEAFFGQGTRLTVV.

In DNA, the CDR3 is TGTGCCAGCAGCCCCCGGGACCCTCTGAACACCGGGGAGCTGTTTTTT. Encoded protein: CASSPRDPLNTGELFF. The chain combines TRBV7-2 with TRBJ2-2; D tentatively reads TRBD1 or TRBD2 (5 bases each). V dropped 5 bases and J dropped 1 base, with 14 bases sitting between them. Germline assignment: CDR1 SGHTA and CDR2 FQGNSA. The CDR3 totals 16 residues.

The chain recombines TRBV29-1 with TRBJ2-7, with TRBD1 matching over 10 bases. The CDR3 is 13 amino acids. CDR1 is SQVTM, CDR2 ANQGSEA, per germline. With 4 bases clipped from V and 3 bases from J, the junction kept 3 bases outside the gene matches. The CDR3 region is CSVGRTGGYEQYF. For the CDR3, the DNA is TGCAGCGTTGGGAGGACAGGGGGCTACGAGCAGTACTTC.

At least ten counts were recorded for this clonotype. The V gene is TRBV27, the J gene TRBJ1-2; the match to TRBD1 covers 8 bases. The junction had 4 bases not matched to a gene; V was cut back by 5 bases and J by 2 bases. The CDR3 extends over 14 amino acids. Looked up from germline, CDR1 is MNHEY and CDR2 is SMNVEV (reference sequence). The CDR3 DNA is TGTGCCAGCAGTCCCCGGACAGGGAACTATGGCTACACCTTC. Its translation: CASSPRTGNYGYTF.

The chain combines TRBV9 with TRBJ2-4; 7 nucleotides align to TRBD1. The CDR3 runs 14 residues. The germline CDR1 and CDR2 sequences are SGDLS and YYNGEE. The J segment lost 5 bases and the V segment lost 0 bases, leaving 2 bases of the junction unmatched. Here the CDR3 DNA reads TGTGCCAGCAGCGTAGGACAGGGAGAAAACATTCAGTACTTC. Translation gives CASSVGQGENIQYF.

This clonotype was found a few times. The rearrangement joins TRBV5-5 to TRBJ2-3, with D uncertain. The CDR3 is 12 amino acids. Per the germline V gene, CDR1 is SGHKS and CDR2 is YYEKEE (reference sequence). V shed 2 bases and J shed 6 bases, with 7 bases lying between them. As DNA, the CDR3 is TGTGCCAGCAGCTTTCAAGGGGATACGCAGTATTTT. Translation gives CASSFQGDTQYF.

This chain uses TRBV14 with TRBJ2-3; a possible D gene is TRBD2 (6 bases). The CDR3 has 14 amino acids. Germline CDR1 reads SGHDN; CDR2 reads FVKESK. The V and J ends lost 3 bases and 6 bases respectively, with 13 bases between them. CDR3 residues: CASSHAGGRDTQYF. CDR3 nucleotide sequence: TGTGCCAGCAGCCATGCCGGAGGGCGCGATACGCAGTATTTT. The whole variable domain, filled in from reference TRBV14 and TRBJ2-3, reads EAGVTQFPSHSVIEKGQTVTLRCDPISGHDNLYWYRRVMGKEIKFLLHFVKESKQDESGMPNNRFLAERTGGTYSTLKVQPAELEDSGVYFCASSHAGGRDTQYFGPGTRLTVL.

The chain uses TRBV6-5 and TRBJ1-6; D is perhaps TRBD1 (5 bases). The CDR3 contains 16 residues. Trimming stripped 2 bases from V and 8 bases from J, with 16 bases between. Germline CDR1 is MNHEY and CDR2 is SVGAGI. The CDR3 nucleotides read TGTGCCAGCAGTTACGCTGCCAGGGTGGTTGATTCACCCCTCCACTTT. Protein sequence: CASSYAARVVDSPLHF.

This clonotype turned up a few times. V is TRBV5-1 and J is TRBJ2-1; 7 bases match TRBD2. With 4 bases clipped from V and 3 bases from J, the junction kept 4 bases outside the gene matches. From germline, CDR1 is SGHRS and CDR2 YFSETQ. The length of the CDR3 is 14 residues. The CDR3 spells CASSLRDYYNEQFF. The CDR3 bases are TGCGCCAGCAGCCTCCGGGACTACTACAATGAGCAGTTCTTC.

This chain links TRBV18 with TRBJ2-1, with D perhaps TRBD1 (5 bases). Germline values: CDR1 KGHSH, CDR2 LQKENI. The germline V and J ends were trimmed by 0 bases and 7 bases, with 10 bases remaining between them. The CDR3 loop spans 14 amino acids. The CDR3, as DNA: TGTGCCAGCTCACCACCGAGCAGGGTAAATGAGCAGTTCTTC. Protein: CASSPPSRVNEQFF.

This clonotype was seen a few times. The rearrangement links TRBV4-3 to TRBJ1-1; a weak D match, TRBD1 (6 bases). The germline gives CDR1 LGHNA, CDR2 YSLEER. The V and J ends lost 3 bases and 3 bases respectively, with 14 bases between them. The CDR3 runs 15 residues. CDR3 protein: CASSQGAGGDTEAFF. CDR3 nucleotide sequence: TGCGCCAGCAGCCAGGGGGCCGGAGGGGACACTGAAGCTTTCTTT.

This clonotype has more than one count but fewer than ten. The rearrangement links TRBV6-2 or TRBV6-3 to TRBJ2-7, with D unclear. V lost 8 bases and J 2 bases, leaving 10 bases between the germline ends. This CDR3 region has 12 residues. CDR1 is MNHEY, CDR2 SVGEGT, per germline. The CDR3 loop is CASGIPTYEQYF. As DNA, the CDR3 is TGTGCCAGCGGAATCCCAACCTACGAGCAGTACTTC.

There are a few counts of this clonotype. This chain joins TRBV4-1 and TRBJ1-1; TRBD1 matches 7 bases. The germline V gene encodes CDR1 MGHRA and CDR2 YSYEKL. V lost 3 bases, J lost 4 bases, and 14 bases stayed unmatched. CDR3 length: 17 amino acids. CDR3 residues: CASSHEREGAWSTEAFF. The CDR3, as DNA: TGCGCCAGCAGCCATGAAAGGGAGGGGGCTTGGAGCACTGAAGCTTTCTTT.

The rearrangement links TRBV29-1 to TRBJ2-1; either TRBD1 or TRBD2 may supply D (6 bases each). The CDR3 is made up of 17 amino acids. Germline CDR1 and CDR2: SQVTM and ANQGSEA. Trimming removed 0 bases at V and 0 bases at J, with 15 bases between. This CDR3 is CSVEDLGGSSSYNEQFF. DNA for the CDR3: TGCAGCGTTGAAGATCTGGGGGGCTCCAGCTCCTACAATGAGCAGTTCTTC.

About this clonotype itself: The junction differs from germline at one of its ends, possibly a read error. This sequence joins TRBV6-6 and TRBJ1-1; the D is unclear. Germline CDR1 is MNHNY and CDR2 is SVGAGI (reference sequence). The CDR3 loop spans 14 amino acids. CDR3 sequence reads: CASSYSRENPEAFF. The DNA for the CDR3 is TGTGCCAGCAGTTACTCGAGAGAGAACCCTGAAGCTTTCTTT.

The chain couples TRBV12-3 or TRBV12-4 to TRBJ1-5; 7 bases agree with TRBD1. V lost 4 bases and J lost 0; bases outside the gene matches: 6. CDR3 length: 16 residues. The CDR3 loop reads CASSSPQGYSNQPQHF. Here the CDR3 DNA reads TGTGCCAGCAGTTCTCCACAGGGGTATAGCAATCAGCCCCAGCATTTT.

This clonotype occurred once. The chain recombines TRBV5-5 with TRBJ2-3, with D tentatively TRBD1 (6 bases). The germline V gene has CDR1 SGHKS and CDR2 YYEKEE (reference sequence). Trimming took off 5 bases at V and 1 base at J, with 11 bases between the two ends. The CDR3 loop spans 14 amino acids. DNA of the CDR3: TGTGCCAGCAGGGGTCGGACAGGCACAGATACGCAGTATTTT. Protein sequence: CASRGRTGTDTQYF.

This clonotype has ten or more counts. The CDR3 region has the DNA TGTGCCAGCAGTGCGGGACTTAATTCACCCCTCCACTTT. This codes for CASSAGLNSPLHF. V gene TRBV2 combines with J gene TRBJ1-6; TRBD1 might be the D (5 bases). The CDR3 runs to 13 residues. Germline V gene data show CDR1 as SNHLY and CDR2 as FYNNEI. Trimming took off 4 bases at V and 6 bases at J, with 7 bases between the two ends.

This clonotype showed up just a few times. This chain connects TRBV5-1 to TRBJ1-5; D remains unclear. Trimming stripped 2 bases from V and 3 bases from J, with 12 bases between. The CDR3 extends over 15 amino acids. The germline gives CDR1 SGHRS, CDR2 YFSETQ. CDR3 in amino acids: CASSLSGEANQPQHF. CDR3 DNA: TGCGCCAGCAGCTTATCCGGGGAGGCCAATCAGCCCCAGCATTTT. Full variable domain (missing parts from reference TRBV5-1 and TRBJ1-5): KAGVTQTPRYLIKTRGQQVTLSCSPISGHRSVSWYQQTPGQGLQFLFEYFSETQRNKGNFPGRFSGRQFSNSRSEMNVSTLELGDSALYLCASSLSGEANQPQHFGDGTRLSIL.

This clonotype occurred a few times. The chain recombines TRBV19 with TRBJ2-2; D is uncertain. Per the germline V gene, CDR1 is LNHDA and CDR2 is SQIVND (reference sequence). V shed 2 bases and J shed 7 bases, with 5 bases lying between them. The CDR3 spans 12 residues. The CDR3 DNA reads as TGTGCCAGTAGTATATCCTACGGGGAGCTGTTTTTT. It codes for CASSISYGELFF.

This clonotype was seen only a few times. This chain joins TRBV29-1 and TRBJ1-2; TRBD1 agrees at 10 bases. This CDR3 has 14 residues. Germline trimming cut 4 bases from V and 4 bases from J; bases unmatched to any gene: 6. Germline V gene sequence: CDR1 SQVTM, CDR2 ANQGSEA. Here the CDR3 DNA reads TGCAGCGTTGCCGGGACAGGGGATTTCTATGGCTACACCTTC. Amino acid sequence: CSVAGTGDFYGYTF.

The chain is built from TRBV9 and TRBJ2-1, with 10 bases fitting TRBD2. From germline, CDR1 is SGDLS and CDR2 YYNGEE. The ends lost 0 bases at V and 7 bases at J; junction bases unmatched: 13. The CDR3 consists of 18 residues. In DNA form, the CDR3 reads TGTGCCAGCAGCGTAGGTTCTAGCGGGGGCCTCTCCACAAATGAGCAGTTCTTC. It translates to CASSVGSSGGLSTNEQFF.

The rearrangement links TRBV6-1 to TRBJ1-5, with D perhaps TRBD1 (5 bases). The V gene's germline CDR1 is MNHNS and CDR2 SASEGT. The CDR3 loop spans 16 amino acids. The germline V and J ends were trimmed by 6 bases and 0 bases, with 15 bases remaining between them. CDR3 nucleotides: TGTGCCAGCAGATACGGACACCCTTATAGCAATCAGCCCCAGCATTTT. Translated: CASRYGHPYSNQPQHF.

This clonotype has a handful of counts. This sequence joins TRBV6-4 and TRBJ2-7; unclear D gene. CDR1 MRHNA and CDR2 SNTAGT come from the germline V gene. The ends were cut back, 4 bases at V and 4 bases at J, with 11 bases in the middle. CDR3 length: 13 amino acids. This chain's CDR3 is CASSVEFGYEQYF. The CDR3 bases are TGTGCCAGCAGTGTCGAGTTTGGATACGAGCAGTACTTC.